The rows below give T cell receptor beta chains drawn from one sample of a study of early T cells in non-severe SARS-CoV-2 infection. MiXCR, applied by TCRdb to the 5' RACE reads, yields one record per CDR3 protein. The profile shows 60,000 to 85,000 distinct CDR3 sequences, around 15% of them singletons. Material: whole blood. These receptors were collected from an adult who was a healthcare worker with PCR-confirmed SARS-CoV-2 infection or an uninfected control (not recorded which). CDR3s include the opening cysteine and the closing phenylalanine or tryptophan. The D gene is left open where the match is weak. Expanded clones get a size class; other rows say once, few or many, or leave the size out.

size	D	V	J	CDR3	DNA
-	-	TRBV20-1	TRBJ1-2	CSARDVRQGPFNYGYTF	TGCAGTGCTAGAGATGTGCGGCAGGGTCCCTTTAACTATGGCTACACCTTC
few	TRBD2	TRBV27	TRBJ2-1	CASSLVLRGRGGNEQFF	TGTGCCAGCAGTTTAGTCCTCCGCGGGAGGGGCGGCAATGAGCAGTTCTTC
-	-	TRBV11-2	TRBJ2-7	CASSPRGRVFYEQYF	TGTGCCAGCAGCCCCCGGGGCAGGGTCTTCTACGAGCAGTACTTC
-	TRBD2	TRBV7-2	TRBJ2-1	CASSPAPGGYNEQFF	TGTGCCAGCAGCCCAGCGCCGGGAGGGTACAATGAGCAGTTCTTC
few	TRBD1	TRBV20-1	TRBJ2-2	CSASRQGDTGELFF	TGCAGTGCTAGCAGACAGGGGGATACCGGGGAGCTGTTTTTT
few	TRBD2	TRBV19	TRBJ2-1	CASSISAGGRHEQFF	TGTGCCAGTAGTATATCCGCGGGAGGTAGGCATGAGCAGTTCTTC
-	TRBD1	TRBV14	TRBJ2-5	CASSQLGQGEETQYF	TGTGCCAGCAGCCAGCTCGGACAGGGAGAAGAGACCCAGTACTTC
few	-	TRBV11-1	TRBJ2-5	CASSRNSGTQYF	TGTGCCAGCAGCCGAAACTCGGGGACCCAGTACTTC
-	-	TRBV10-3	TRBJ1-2	CAISGQGANYGYTF	TGTGCCATCAGTGGGCAGGGAGCTAACTATGGCTACACCTTC
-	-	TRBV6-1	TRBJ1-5	CASSEIAPQHF	TGTGCCAGCAGTGAAATAGCTCCCCAGCATTTT
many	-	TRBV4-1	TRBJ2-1	CASSQDREDPYNEQFF	TGCGCCAGCAGCCAAGATCGTGAGGATCCCTACAATGAGCAGTTCTTC
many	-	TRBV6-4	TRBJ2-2	CASSDEGGRGTGELFF	TGTGCCAGCAGTGACGAGGGGGGTCGCGGCACCGGGGAGCTGTTTTTT
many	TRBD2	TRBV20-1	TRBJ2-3	CSARASGEAAPDTQYF	TGCAGTGCTAGGGCTAGCGGGGAGGCCGCCCCAGATACGCAGTATTTT
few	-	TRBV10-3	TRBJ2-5	CAISVGQKETQYF	TGTGCCATCTCCGTAGGACAGAAAGAGACCCAGTACTTC
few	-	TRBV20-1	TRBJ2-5	CSLGHFRETQYF	TGCAGTCTGGGACATTTTCGGGAGACCCAGTACTTC
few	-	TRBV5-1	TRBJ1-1	CASSLVSGTEAFF	TGCGCCAGCAGCTTGGTAAGCGGAACTGAAGCTTTCTTT
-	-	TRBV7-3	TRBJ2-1	CASSFEQNNEQFF	TGTGCCAGCAGCTTTGAACAAAACAATGAGCAGTTCTTC
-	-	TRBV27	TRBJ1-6	CASSSGWGSPLHF	TGTGCCAGCAGTTCGGGATGGGGGTCACCCCTCCACTTT
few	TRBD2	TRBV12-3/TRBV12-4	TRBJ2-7	CASSLGGGAEQYF	TGTGCCAGCAGTTTGGGCGGGGGGGCCGAGCAGTACTTC
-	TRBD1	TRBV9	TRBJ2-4	CASSRTGENIQYF	TGTGCCAGCAGTAGGACAGGGGAAAACATTCAGTACTTC
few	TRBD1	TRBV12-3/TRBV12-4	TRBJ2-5	CASSWLRTGQETQYF	TGTGCCAGCAGTTGGCTCCGGACAGGTCAAGAGACCCAGTACTTC
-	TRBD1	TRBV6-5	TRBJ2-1	CASRVTGGSEQFF	TGTGCCAGCAGAGTTACAGGGGGCAGTGAGCAGTTCTTC
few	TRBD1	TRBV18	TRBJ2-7	CASSRWGQGTVYEQYF	TGTGCCAGCTCACGCTGGGGACAGGGGACCGTCTACGAGCAGTACTTC
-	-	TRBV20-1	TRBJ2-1	CSAREVDSYNEQFF	TGCAGTGCTAGAGAGGTGGACTCCTACAATGAGCAGTTCTTC
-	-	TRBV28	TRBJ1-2	CASGHYGYTF	TGTGCCAGCGGACACTATGGCTACACCTTC
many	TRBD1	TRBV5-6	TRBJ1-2	CASSFHLRDRGLKYGYTF	TGTGCCAGCAGCTTCCACCTCCGGGACAGGGGGCTGAAATATGGCTACACCTTC
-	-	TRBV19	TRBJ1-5	CASSIARGAREQPQHF	TGTGCCAGTAGTATCGCGAGGGGGGCGAGGGAACAGCCCCAGCATTTT
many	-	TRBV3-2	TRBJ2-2	CASSQDHGIRLFF	TGTGCCAGCAGCCAAGATCACGGGATTAGGCTGTTTTTT
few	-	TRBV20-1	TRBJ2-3	CSALRGGLGTDTQYF	TGCAGTGCTTTGAGGGGGGGATTGGGCACAGATACGCAGTATTTT